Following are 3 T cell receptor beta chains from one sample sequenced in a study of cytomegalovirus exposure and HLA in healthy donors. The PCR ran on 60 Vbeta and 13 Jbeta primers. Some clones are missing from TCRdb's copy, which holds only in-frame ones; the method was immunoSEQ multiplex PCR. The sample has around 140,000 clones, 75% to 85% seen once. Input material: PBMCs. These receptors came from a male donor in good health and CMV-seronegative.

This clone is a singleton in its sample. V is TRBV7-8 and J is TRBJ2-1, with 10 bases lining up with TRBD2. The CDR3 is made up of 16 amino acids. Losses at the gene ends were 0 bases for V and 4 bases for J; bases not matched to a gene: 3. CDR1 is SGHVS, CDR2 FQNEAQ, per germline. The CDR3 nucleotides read TGTGCCAGCAGCTTAGCCCAAGCGGGGGGGTACAATGAGCAGTTCTTC. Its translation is CASSLAQAGGYNEQFF.

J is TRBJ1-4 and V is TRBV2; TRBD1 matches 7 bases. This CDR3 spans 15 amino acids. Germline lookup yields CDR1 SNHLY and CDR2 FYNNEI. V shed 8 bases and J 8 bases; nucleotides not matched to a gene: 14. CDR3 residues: CASRLQGERGEKLFF. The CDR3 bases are TGTGCCAGCCGCTTGCAGGGGGAGAGGGGCGAAAAACTGTTTTTT.

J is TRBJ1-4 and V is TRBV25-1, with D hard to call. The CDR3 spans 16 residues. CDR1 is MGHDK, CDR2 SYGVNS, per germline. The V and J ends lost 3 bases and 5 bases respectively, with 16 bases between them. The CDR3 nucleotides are TGTGCCAGCAGTGACCTCGGTTCTCCACGGAATGAAAAACTGTTTTTT. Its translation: CASSDLGSPRNEKLFF.